The 26 T cell receptor beta chains below come from one sample, sequenced in a study of naive and memory T cell subsets. Study-wide results and limits: A few larger clonotypes appeared in naive repertoires, especially CD8, possibly memory cells re-expressing CD45RA.

These receptors' targets are unknown. An equimolar mix of two oligonucleotides served as the beta constant-region primer for TRBC1 and TRBC2. Four rounds of PCR amplified the ligated cDNA using nested alpha and beta constant-region primers plus SP2. From the UMI-ligation and nested PCR reads, TCRdb called clonotypes with MiXCR, one entry per CDR3 protein. Among about 150,000 distinct CDR3 sequences, roughly 20% were seen once, and the ten largest hold around 0.097%. What was sequenced was naive CD4+ T cells from blood. The source of these receptors is a human donor in good health.

The rearrangement links TRBV12-3 or TRBV12-4 to TRBJ2-4, with 7 positions matching TRBD1. Trimming cost V 6 bases and J 8 bases; bases outside gene matches: 10. The CDR3 sequence is 14 residues long. The CDR3 region is CASRYNTGVDIQYF. The CDR3 nucleotides are TGTGCCAGCAGATATAATACAGGGGTGGACATTCAGTACTTC.

This clonotype was counted a few times. The CDR3 loop is CASSYEAVGRSTDTQYF. The DNA of the CDR3 is TGTGCCAGCAGTTATGAAGCAGTCGGACGCTCCACAGATACGCAGTATTTT. This sequence joins TRBV6-6 and TRBJ2-3, with D unresolved. The V and J ends lost 3 bases and 2 bases respectively, with 18 bases between them. Germline loops: CDR1 MNHNY, CDR2 SVGAGI (reference sequence). The CDR3 has 17 amino acids.

The chain has TRBV10-3 and TRBJ1-1; D ambiguous. Germline loops: CDR1 ENHRY, CDR2 SYGVKD. With 6 bases removed from V and 5 bases from J, the gap between germline ends came to 19 bases. The CDR3 has 15 amino acids. The CDR3 is CAIRDPGHSRTEAFF. The CDR3 DNA sequence: TGTGCCATCAGGGACCCGGGTCACTCGCGGACTGAAGCTTTCTTT.

This clonotype has a handful of counts. The CDR3 protein is CSARDLGGAGEQYF. The CDR3 nucleotides are TGCAGTGCTAGAGATCTTGGAGGGGCCGGGGAGCAGTACTTC. V is TRBV20-1 and J is TRBJ2-7, with a weak D call TRBD2 (6 bases). Germline CDR1 and CDR2: DFQATT and SNEGSKA (reference sequence). The CDR3 is made up of 14 amino acids. V lost 0 bases to trimming and J lost 7 bases, with 16 bases between them.

The chain employs TRBV6-5 and TRBJ1-1; D might be TRBD1 (5 bases). Germline assignment: CDR1 MNHEY and CDR2 SVGAGI. The length of the CDR3 is 16 residues. Trimming cost V 2 bases and J 3 bases, with 16 bases left between them. The CDR3 DNA reads TGTGCCAGCAGTTACCAGGGAGGAGGGCGCTACACTGAAGCTTTCTTT. Its translation is CASSYQGGGRYTEAFF.

With respect to this clonotype: One junction end does not reproduce the germline sequence, and a read error may be involved. V usage is TRBV6-1 and J usage is TRBJ1-5; the match to TRBD1 covers 7 bases. This CDR3 spans 15 amino acids. Germline V gene sequence: CDR1 MNHNS, CDR2 SASEGT. The CDR3, as DNA: TGTGCCAGCAGGGAACTCGGGGACAGCAACCAGCCCCAGCATTTT. Its translation is CASRELGDSNQPQHF.

The chain carries TRBV29-1 and TRBJ1-5, with D possibly being TRBD1 (5 bases). This CDR3 has 14 amino acids. The germline V and J ends were trimmed by 4 bases and 1 base, with 11 bases remaining between them. CDR1 and CDR2 (germline): SQVTM, ANQGSEA. CDR3 sequence: CSVVGVGSNQPQHF. CDR3 DNA: TGCAGCGTTGTGGGGGTTGGGAGCAATCAGCCCCAGCATTTT.

This clonotype has more than one count but fewer than ten. The rearrangement joins TRBV3-1 to TRBJ2-5; unclear D gene. Germline V CDR1 and CDR2: LGHDT, YNNKEL (reference sequence). This CDR3 region has 14 residues. Between the trimmed V and J ends, which lost 0 bases and 3 bases, there was a span of 8 bases. The CDR3 spells CASSQDFREETQYF. The CDR3 DNA reads TGTGCCAGCAGCCAAGATTTTAGAGAAGAGACCCAGTACTTC.

This clonotype came up many times. The chain is built from TRBV7-8 and TRBJ2-3; 8 bases align to TRBD2. V dropped 3 bases and J dropped 4; count of bases not matched to a gene: 6. This CDR3 has 15 amino acids. CDR1 and CDR2 (germline): SGHVS, FQNEAQ. The CDR3 sequence: CASSFPREGPDTQYF. In nucleotides, the CDR3 is TGTGCCAGCAGCTTTCCCCGGGAGGGCCCAGATACGCAGTATTTT.

The chain carries TRBV20-1 and TRBJ2-1; TRBD2 might be the D (8 bases). Germline V gene lookup returns CDR1 DFQATT and CDR2 SNEGSKA (reference sequence). V lost 2 bases, J lost 8 bases, and 19 bases lay in between. The CDR3 contains 15 residues. The CDR3 here is CSARSYRGLVHEQFF. CDR3 sequence (DNA): TGCAGTGCTAGATCTTACAGGGGACTAGTTCATGAGCAGTTCTTC.

This clonotype has only a few counts. V and J are TRBV6-2 or TRBV6-3 and TRBJ2-7, with 7 nucleotides matching TRBD2. The germline V gene has CDR1 MNHEY and CDR2 SVGEGT. With V trimmed by 1 base and J by 3 bases, 6 bases remained unmatched. The CDR3 is 15 amino acids. CDR3 DNA: TGTGCCAGCAGTTACTTGGCGCCGGGGGGCTACGAGCAGTACTTC. Translating gives CASSYLAPGGYEQYF.

The rearrangement joins TRBV28 to TRBJ2-4, with D possibly being TRBD2 (5 bases). Trimming shortened V by 6 bases and J by 0 bases, and 15 bases separated the two germline ends. The CDR3 extends over 16 amino acids. Looked up from germline, CDR1 is MDHEN and CDR2 is SYDVKM. The CDR3 bases are TGTGCCAGCAGCCTCGCGGGCGAACTAGCCAAAAACATTCAGTACTTC. It codes for CASSLAGELAKNIQYF.

The rearrangement joins TRBV5-4 to TRBJ2-5; the match to TRBD2 covers 13 bases. The CDR3 has 15 amino acids. Germline trimming cut 4 bases from V and 4 bases from J; bases unmatched to any gene: 4. Per the germline V gene, CDR1 is SGHNT and CDR2 is YYREEE (reference sequence). The CDR3 sequence: CASSAGTSGTETQYF. CDR3 in DNA: TGTGCCAGCAGCGCTGGGACTAGCGGGACAGAGACCCAGTACTTC.

J is TRBJ2-3 and V is TRBV3-1; 12 nucleotides line up with TRBD2. The CDR3 extends over 19 amino acids. In germline, CDR1 is LGHDT, CDR2 YNNKEL (reference sequence). Unmatched junction bases numbered 9, after V lost 2 bases and J lost 0 bases. The CDR3 bases are TGTGCCAGCAGCCAATACGGGACTAGCGGGCCCCGGAGCACAGATACGCAGTATTTT. Protein: CASSQYGTSGPRSTDTQYF.

This clonotype was seen a handful of times. V is TRBV12-3 or TRBV12-4 and J is TRBJ2-7, with 7 nucleotides matching TRBD1. V dropped 5 bases and J dropped 3; count of bases not matched to a gene: 7. The CDR3 is 14 residues long. CDR3 loop: CASSPEGAGYEQYF. In DNA form, the CDR3 reads TGTGCCAGCAGTCCTGAGGGGGCAGGCTACGAGCAGTACTTC.

The chain recombines TRBV29-1 with TRBJ1-5; no clear D. V was cut by 0 bases and J by 4 bases, with 7 bases left in between. Per the germline V gene, CDR1 is SQVTM and CDR2 is ANQGSEA. The CDR3 runs to 13 residues. CDR3 bases: TGCAGCGTTGAAGAAGGTGGGAATCAGCCCCAGCATTTT. The encoded protein is CSVEEGGNQPQHF.

This chain connects TRBV28 to TRBJ1-1; a possible D gene is TRBD1 (5 bases). Germline V gives CDR1 MDHEN, CDR2 SYDVKM. The CDR3 spans 16 residues. V dropped 6 bases and J dropped 0 bases, with 17 bases sitting between them. CDR3 loop: CASSAPRQRMNTEAFF. For the CDR3, the DNA is TGTGCCAGCAGCGCACCCAGACAGCGAATGAACACTGAAGCTTTCTTT.

This clonotype was observed a handful of times. This sequence joins TRBV7-2 and TRBJ2-5; D call uncertain. Trimming took off 1 base at V and 0 bases at J, with 9 bases between the two ends. CDR3 length: 15 residues. Germline V gene lookup returns CDR1 SGHTA and CDR2 FQGNSA. CDR3 bases: TGTGCCAGCAGCTTAGAGAAAGGGTACCAAGAGACCCAGTACTTC. Translation gives CASSLEKGYQETQYF.

Many counts were recorded for this clonotype. The rearrangement uses TRBV18 and TRBJ2-5; D ambiguous. Per germline, CDR1 KGHSH and CDR2 LQKENI. V was clipped by 8 bases and J by 1 base, with 8 bases between them. This CDR3 has 12 residues. The CDR3: CASSPSQETQYF. The DNA for the CDR3 is TGTGCCAGCAGCCCCTCCCAAGAGACCCAGTACTTC.

This rearrangement joins TRBV28 to TRBJ1-1; D not resolved. Per the germline V gene, CDR1 is MDHEN and CDR2 is SYDVKM. With 6 bases removed from V and 5 bases from J, the gap between germline ends came to 10 bases. The CDR3 covers 12 residues. CDR3 loop: CASSQTSTEAFF. The DNA for the CDR3 is TGTGCCAGCAGCCAGACGAGTACTGAAGCTTTCTTT.

The chain is built from TRBV5-1 and TRBJ2-5; maybe TRBD2 (5 bases). The germline V gene encodes CDR1 SGHRS and CDR2 YFSETQ. With 4 bases removed from V and 6 bases from J, the gap between germline ends came to 19 bases. The CDR3 runs to 15 residues. CDR3 loop: CASSRRLSDGKTQYF. For the CDR3, the DNA is TGCGCCAGCAGCCGACGATTATCTGACGGGAAGACCCAGTACTTC.

This clonotype was found a few times. This sequence joins TRBV28 and TRBJ2-7; D uncertain. This CDR3 has 15 amino acids. Germline V CDR1 and CDR2: MDHEN, SYDVKM. Trimming removed 5 bases from V and 3 bases from J, with 17 bases in between. CDR3 region: CASSPAKHPDYEQYF. The CDR3 DNA sequence: TGTGCCAGCAGTCCAGCAAAACATCCTGACTACGAGCAGTACTTC.

The sample holds a few counts of this clonotype. The J gene is TRBJ1-1, the V gene TRBV7-6; D unresolved. Germline V lookup: CDR1 SGHVS, CDR2 FNYEAQ. The CDR3 has 13 amino acids. Trimming removed 5 bases at V and 0 bases at J, with 7 bases between. The CDR3 spells CASSPDLNTEAFF. Written as DNA, the CDR3 is TGTGCCAGCAGCCCTGACCTGAACACTGAAGCTTTCTTT.

A few counts support this clonotype. The junction does not match germline at one end; this may be a read error. The chain links TRBV20-1 to TRBJ2-5; no clear D gene. CDR3 length: 13 amino acids. Per the germline V gene, CDR1 is DFQATT and CDR2 is SNEGSKA (reference sequence). The CDR3 spells CSARNSVQGTQYF. In DNA, the CDR3 is TGCAGTGCTCGCAACAGTGTCCAAGGGACCCAGTACTTC.

This clonotype was counted a few times. The rearrangement uses TRBV18 and TRBJ2-7; D perhaps matches TRBD1 (5 bases). V lost 2 bases and J lost 2, with 19 bases in between. The germline V gene encodes CDR1 KGHSH and CDR2 LQKENI. This CDR3 region has 17 residues. The CDR3 region has the DNA TGTGCCAGCTCACCAATGGGCCCAGGGCGATCGGCCTACGAGCAGTACTTC. This encodes CASSPMGPGRSAYEQYF.

This clonotype was observed a few times. The chain carries TRBV12-3 or TRBV12-4 and TRBJ1-3; the D is unclear. V dropped 8 bases and J dropped 2 bases, with 16 bases sitting between them. This CDR3 has 15 residues. CDR3 amino acids: CASCPPGRPGNTIYF. CDR3 DNA: TGTGCCAGCTGCCCCCCGGGTAGGCCTGGAAACACCATATATTTT.